These 8 T cell receptor beta chains share one sample of origin, sequenced in a study of siplizumab effects on memory and regulatory T cells. Libraries were prepared by immunoSEQ multiplex PCR; TCRdb keeps only in-frame clonotypes and omits some of them. This table holds about 110,000 clones, about 93% found once. The sequenced material came from CD4+ T cells sorted from blood. The source of these receptors is a human donor in good health.

This clone was observed a single time. The chain carries TRBV25-1 and TRBJ2-4, with TRBD1 matching over 8 bases. Trimming at V came to 6 bases and at J to 8 bases, leaving 15 bases not matched to a gene. This CDR3 spans 16 amino acids. Germline V gene data show CDR1 as MGHDK and CDR2 as SYGVNS. The DNA for the CDR3 is TGTGCCAGCAGCCCTCTCTTCGGGACAGGCCGGGACATTCAGTACTTC. This translates into CASSPLFGTGRDIQYF.

This rearrangement joins TRBV5-1 to TRBJ1-1; TRBD1 matches 9 bases. The germline V gene encodes CDR1 SGHRS and CDR2 YFSETQ. V dropped 0 bases and J dropped 8; count of bases not matched to a gene: 5. The CDR3 runs 14 residues. The CDR3 DNA reads TGCGCCAGCAGCTTGGGGGACAGGGTTTCCGAAGCTTTCTTT. It yields the protein CASSLGDRVSEAFF. Full variable domain (outside the CDR3, taken from reference TRBV5-1 and TRBJ1-1): KAGVTQTPRYLIKTRGQQVTLSCSPISGHRSVSWYQQTPGQGLQFLFEYFSETQRNKGNFPGRFSGRQFSNSRSEMNVSTLELGDSALYLCASSLGDRVSEAFFGQGTRLTVV.

The gene calls are TRBV7-3 and TRBJ2-3; D may be TRBD1 (5 bases). Germline V gene lookup returns CDR1 SGHTA and CDR2 FQGTGA. The CDR3 runs 13 residues. V was pared by 5 bases and J by 2 bases, with 8 bases between. CDR3 DNA sequence: TGTGCCAGCAGCATGACAGTCACAGATACGCAGTATTTT. This codes for CASSMTVTDTQYF.

The chain couples TRBV19 to TRBJ1-4; 7 bases map to TRBD1. The length of the CDR3 is 13 residues. CDR1 and CDR2 from the germline V gene are LNHDA and SQIVND (reference sequence). V lost 7 bases, J lost 5 bases, and 4 bases stayed unmatched. In DNA form, the CDR3 reads TGTGCCAGTAACGACAGGGAAAATGAAAAACTGTTTTTT. Translating gives CASNDRENEKLFF.

This clone has just a few counts. The rearrangement uses TRBV23-1 and TRBJ1-3, with TRBD1 identical over 8 bases. TRBV23-1 is given ORF status, its function remaining uncertain. V shed 4 bases, J shed 5 bases, and the junction held 10 bases outside the gene matches. The CDR3 spans 16 residues. The CDR3 sequence is CASSLDRGWGRNTIYF. The CDR3 DNA follows: TGCGCCAGCAGTCTCGACAGGGGTTGGGGACGAAACACCATATATTTT.

The chain links TRBV6-4 to TRBJ2-3; D not resolved. The V and J ends lost 3 bases and 3 bases respectively, with 10 bases between them. Germline loops: CDR1 MRHNA, CDR2 SNTAGT. The CDR3 contains 14 residues. CDR3 bases: TGTGCCAGCAGTGAAGGCATCGGTACAGATACGCAGTATTTT. Its translation is CASSEGIGTDTQYF.

The gene calls are TRBV5-1 and TRBJ2-1; TRBD2 aligns across 9 bases. V dropped 0 bases and J dropped 5; count of bases not matched to a gene: 3. The CDR3 is made up of 15 amino acids. CDR1 is SGHRS, CDR2 YFSETQ, per germline. CDR3 nucleotides: TGCGCCAGCAGCTTGGACAGCGGGGGGAACAATGAGCAGTTCTTC. As protein: CASSLDSGGNNEQFF.

The chain links TRBV7-9 to TRBJ1-6; maybe TRBD1 (6 bases). Trimming left V 5 bases short and J 7 bases short, with 15 bases between. The CDR3 sequence is 15 residues long. From germline, CDR1 is SEHNR and CDR2 FQNEAQ (reference sequence). The CDR3 is CASSPQQGMNSPLHF. As DNA, the CDR3 is TGTGCCAGCAGCCCTCAACAGGGCATGAATTCACCCCTCCACTTT.